The T cell receptor (beta chain) under discussion was sequenced for a study of blood T cell repertoires in COVID-19. Losses at the gene ends were 5 bases for V and 6 bases for J; bases not matched to a gene: 7. The CDR3 runs 15 residues. Germline CDR1 is SGHTA and CDR2 is FQGNSA. Libraries were prepared by immunoSEQ multiplex PCR; TCRdb keeps only in-frame clonotypes and omits some of them. The table lists hundreds of thousands of clones, over 85% of them singletons, with roughly a tenth in the top ten. In terms of age and location, participants ranged from roughly 18 to 95 years and lived in under 30 US areas.

Sequencing was performed on PBMCs or T cells enriched from blood (not recorded which). This chain uses TRBV7-2 with TRBJ2-7; 13 bases match TRBD2. The sequence was obtained from a woman in her 30s who had recovered from COVID-19. This CDR3 reads CASSPLAGGAAEQYF. The CDR3 DNA sequence: TGTGCCAGCAGCCCACTAGCGGGAGGGGCGGCCGAGCAGTACTTC.